These 23 T cell receptor beta chains came from one sample sequenced in a study of technical replicates of blood from a few donors. Sequencing was performed with immunoSEQ multiplex PCR; in TCRdb, only in-frame clones are kept and a portion is missing. This table holds about 83,000 clones, roughly 94% found once. The source material was T cells isolated from PBMCs. These receptor sequences come from a human donor in good health.

The chain uses TRBV11-2 and TRBJ1-6; 9 nucleotides align to TRBD1. J gave up 6 bases and V 1 base, and 10 bases lay outside the gene matches. Germline CDR1 is SGHAT and CDR2 is FQNNGV. The CDR3 has 18 amino acids. CDR3 residues: CASSLVGTGPGLNSPLHF. Here the CDR3 DNA reads TGTGCCAGCAGCTTAGTCGGGACAGGGCCGGGACTTAATTCACCCCTCCACTTT.

This clone has only one observation. The V gene is TRBV6-5, the J gene TRBJ1-2; D is perhaps TRBD1 (5 bases). The V gene lost 2 bases and the J gene lost 11 bases, with 18 bases spanning the gap. The germline V gene encodes CDR1 MNHEY and CDR2 SVGAGI. This CDR3 is 14 amino acids long. Here the CDR3 DNA reads TGTGCCAGCAGTTACGTTCAGGGCCCCGGGGGTTACACCTTC. This translates into CASSYVQGPGGYTF.

This clone appeared once. The chain combines TRBV28 with TRBJ1-1; D perhaps matches TRBD1 (6 bases). V lost 3 bases to trimming and J lost 9 bases, with 11 bases between them. Looked up from germline, CDR1 is MDHEN and CDR2 is SYDVKM. The length of the CDR3 is 12 residues. The CDR3 DNA sequence: TGTGCCAGCAGTTTGGACAGAGTGAAAGCTTTCTTT. Amino acid sequence: CASSLDRVKAFF.

This chain links TRBV4-1 with TRBJ2-1; D may be TRBD2 (5 bases). The CDR3 has 13 residues. CDR1 is MGHRA, CDR2 YSYEKL, per germline. V dropped 1 base and J dropped 15 bases, with 16 bases sitting between them. CDR3 residues: CASSQAPGVPGFF. The CDR3 DNA follows: TGCGCCAGCAGCCAAGCCCCCGGGGTGCCAGGGTTCTTC.

This clone occurred a few times. V is TRBV28 and J is TRBJ1-2; D is unclear. The CDR3 runs 15 residues. V lost 6 bases and J lost 0, with 14 bases in between. Germline CDR1 is MDHEN and CDR2 is SYDVKM. CDR3 nucleotides: TGTGCCAGCAGCCTGGCGCAGGAAGCTAACTATGGCTACACCTTC. This sequence encodes CASSLAQEANYGYTF.

This sequence joins TRBV7-3 and TRBJ2-5, with D possibly TRBD2 on 7 matching bases. Germline V gene data show CDR1 as SGHTA and CDR2 as FQGTGA. The CDR3 is made up of 17 amino acids. Between the trimmed V and J ends, which lost 5 bases and 5 bases, there was a span of 24 bases. DNA for the CDR3: TGTGCCAGCAGCCCTTTGGGTTTCGTGGGGGGGCACGAGACCCAGTACTTC. Translated: CASSPLGFVGGHETQYF. Looking up the rest from reference TRBV7-3 and TRBJ2-5 gives the full variable domain: GAGVSQTPSNKVTEKGKYVELRCDPISGHTALYWYRQSLGQGPEFLIYFQGTGAADDSGLPNDRFFAVRPEGSVSTLKIQRTERGDSAVYLCASSPLGFVGGHETQYFGPGTRLLVL.

This clone was picked up a small number of times. This chain connects TRBV19 to TRBJ1-6, with TRBD1 as a possible D gene (6 bases). The CDR3 covers 16 residues. CDR1 is LNHDA and CDR2 is SQIVND in the germline V gene (reference sequence). V lost 3 bases, J lost 2 bases, and 11 bases lay in between. This chain's CDR3 is CASSMTGITYNSPLHF. The CDR3 DNA reads as TGTGCCAGTAGTATGACAGGAATTACCTATAATTCACCCCTCCACTTT.

The chain carries TRBV11-2 and TRBJ2-7; 11 bases fit TRBD2. J lost 0 bases, V lost 5 bases, and 3 bases had no gene match. The germline gives CDR1 SGHAT, CDR2 FQNNGV. The CDR3 consists of 15 residues. As DNA, the CDR3 is TGTGCCAGCAGCCCGACTAGCGGGGTCTCCTACGAGCAGTACTTC. It encodes CASSPTSGVSYEQYF.

The rearrangement links TRBV7-8 to TRBJ1-5; D may be TRBD1 (5 bases). Germline assignment: CDR1 SGHVS and CDR2 FQNEAQ. The CDR3 totals 16 residues. Trimming removed 4 bases from V and 2 bases from J, with 15 bases in between. The CDR3 DNA reads TGTGCCAGCAGCTCTCAACGACAGCCCGGCAATCAGCCCCAGCATTTT. This codes for CASSSQRQPGNQPQHF.

This clone was recorded only once. The rearrangement links TRBV5-1 to TRBJ2-3, with TRBD2 matching over 8 bases. Per the germline V gene, CDR1 is SGHRS and CDR2 is YFSETQ. V shed 2 bases and J 2 bases; nucleotides not matched to a gene: 4. The CDR3 loop spans 15 amino acids. The CDR3 DNA is TGCGCCAGCAGCTTAGCGGGGGCCTTCACAGATACGCAGTATTTT. It is translated as CASSLAGAFTDTQYF.

V gene TRBV19 combines with J gene TRBJ2-4; 10 bases are shared with TRBD1. The V and J ends lost 8 bases and 0 bases, in that order; junction bases with no gene match: 13. CDR1 is LNHDA and CDR2 is SQIVND in the germline V gene (reference sequence). This CDR3 spans 18 amino acids. CDR3 sequence: CASQAGTGDSLAKNIQYF. CDR3 nucleotides: TGTGCCAGTCAGGCCGGGACAGGGGATTCCCTAGCCAAAAACATTCAGTACTTC.

This chain connects TRBV13 to TRBJ2-2; TRBD2 matches 7 bases. Germline CDR1 and CDR2: PRHDT and FYEKMQ (reference sequence). This CDR3 has 14 amino acids. Unmatched junction bases numbered 5, after V lost 4 bases and J lost 6 bases. The CDR3 DNA follows: TGTGCCAGCAGCTCCCAGACTAGCTCCGGGGAGCTGTTTTTT. It translates to CASSSQTSSGELFF.

The chain carries TRBV4-1 and TRBJ1-5, with 7 positions matching TRBD1. CDR3 length: 17 amino acids. Losses at the gene ends were 0 bases for V and 5 bases for J; bases not matched to a gene: 10. Per the germline V gene, CDR1 is MGHRA and CDR2 is YSYEKL. CDR3 sequence: CASSQDLGTAIYQPQHF. CDR3 nucleotides: TGCGCCAGCAGCCAAGATCTAGGGACAGCTATCTATCAGCCCCAGCATTTT.

V gene TRBV4-1 combines with J gene TRBJ2-7, with 9 bases identical to TRBD2. The germline CDR1 and CDR2 sequences are MGHRA and YSYEKL. This CDR3 contains 15 residues. With 3 bases clipped from V and 6 bases from J, the junction kept 9 bases outside the gene matches. The CDR3 region is CASSQGQRRGGEQYF. The CDR3 DNA sequence: TGCGCCAGCAGCCAGGGCCAGAGGCGGGGGGGCGAGCAGTACTTC.

The chain recombines TRBV19 with TRBJ2-2; TRBD2 matches 8 bases. Germline CDR1 and CDR2: LNHDA and SQIVND (reference sequence). CDR3 length: 16 residues. Losses at the gene ends were 7 bases for V and 4 bases for J; bases not matched to a gene: 11. In nucleotides, the CDR3 is TGTGCCAGTACAACGCGGGGGGTAGGGGGCACCGGGGAGCTGTTTTTT. Translation gives CASTTRGVGGTGELFF.

The chain employs TRBV5-5 and TRBJ2-5, with 9 bases identical to TRBD2. The CDR3 has 14 amino acids. V was pared by 6 bases and J by 5 bases, with 8 bases of the junction left unmatched. Germline assignment: CDR1 SGHKS and CDR2 YYEKEE (reference sequence). The DNA of the CDR3 is TGTGCCAGCACTAGTAATAGCGGGGGCGAGACCCAGTACTTC. Translated: CASTSNSGGETQYF.

This clone was observed a single time. J is TRBJ1-4 and V is TRBV5-1; 7 bases match TRBD1. The CDR3 loop spans 14 amino acids. In germline, CDR1 is SGHRS, CDR2 YFSETQ. V gave up 2 bases and J gave up 5 bases; unmatched junction bases: 3. In DNA, the CDR3 is TGCGCCAGCAGCTTCGACAGGGTAAATGAAAAACTGTTTTTT. Translating gives CASSFDRVNEKLFF.

The genes are TRBV19 and TRBJ2-7; 11 bases map to TRBD2. CDR3 length: 17 amino acids. J gave up 2 bases and V 1 base, and 7 bases lay outside the gene matches. From germline, CDR1 is LNHDA and CDR2 SQIVND (reference sequence). The CDR3 reads CASSIGGTSGLTYEQYF. For the CDR3, the DNA is TGTGCCAGTAGTATAGGTGGGACTAGCGGCCTGACCTACGAGCAGTACTTC.

CDR3 in DNA: TGTGCCAGCTTCGGGAGAGAGACCCAGTACTTC. It translates to CASFGRETQYF. This sequence joins TRBV6-6 and TRBJ2-5, with D perhaps matching TRBD2 (6 bases). CDR3 length equals 11 residues. The germline CDR1 and CDR2 sequences are MNHNY and SVGAGI (reference sequence). V was clipped by 8 bases and J by 4 bases, with 8 bases between them.

The genes are TRBV11-1 and TRBJ1-2; D is unclear. The CDR3 has 17 residues. The V end was cut by 5 bases, the J end by 4 bases, with 23 bases between. CDR1 and CDR2 from the germline V gene are SGHAT and FQDESV (reference sequence). The DNA of the CDR3 is TGTGCCAGCAGCCGCATGGTGACTAACGAGTTGCGCTATGGCTACACCTTC. Amino acids: CASSRMVTNELRYGYTF.

This sequence joins TRBV4-1 and TRBJ2-7, with 7 bases fitting TRBD2. The length of the CDR3 is 14 residues. The V gene's germline CDR1 is MGHRA and CDR2 YSYEKL. V lost 1 base to trimming and J lost 4 bases; unmatched junction nucleotides: 4. The CDR3 nucleotides read TGCGCCAGCAGCCAAGCTAGCGGTCCGTACGAGCAGTACTTC. Its protein is CASSQASGPYEQYF.

J is TRBJ2-7 and V is TRBV27; possibly TRBD2 for D (6 bases). The CDR3 consists of 13 residues. Germline V gene data show CDR1 as MNHEY and CDR2 as SMNVEV (reference sequence). V was clipped by 4 bases and J by 4 bases, with 11 bases between them. Here the CDR3 reads CASSSRGWYEQYF. Written as DNA, the CDR3 is TGTGCCAGCAGTTCGCGGGGTTGGTACGAGCAGTACTTC.

The chain carries TRBV5-1 and TRBJ2-7; 8 positions agree with TRBD2. This CDR3 is built from 15 residues. Germline loops: CDR1 SGHRS, CDR2 YFSETQ. The junction had 10 bases not matched to a gene; V was cut back by 8 bases and J by 0 bases. The CDR3 bases are TGCGCCAGTAGGGATACAGCGGGGGACTCCTACGAGCAGTACTTC. The encoded protein is CASRDTAGDSYEQYF. Variable domain in full (rest from reference TRBV5-1 and TRBJ2-7): KAGVTQTPRYLIKTRGQQVTLSCSPISGHRSVSWYQQTPGQGLQFLFEYFSETQRNKGNFPGRFSGRQFSNSRSEMNVSTLELGDSALYLCASRDTAGDSYEQYFGPGTRLTVT.